This T cell receptor (beta chain) comes out of a study of shared clonotypes between healthy human individuals. Deep level was the assay's run setting. Libraries were prepared by immunoSEQ multiplex PCR; TCRdb keeps only in-frame clonotypes and omits some of them. The table shows about a million clones, with about 76% occurring only once. Study-wide findings and caveats: Non-shared clonotypes had lower generation probabilities than clonotypes shared by all four sorted-subset donors. Investigators expected sequencing depth to affect clonotype sharing among donors. Rarefaction showed that sequencing of sorted subsets was incomplete (despite large depth).

Germline CDR1 is SGHNT and CDR2 is YYREEE (reference sequence). The CDR3 has 14 residues. V shed 4 bases, J shed 9 bases, and the junction held 9 bases outside the gene matches. Concerning this clone itself: Its antigen is undetermined.

The gene calls are TRBV5-4 and TRBJ2-1, with 8 bases fitting TRBD1. The source of this sequence is a man in his late teens or twenties in good health. The sample comprised memory CD4+ T cells sorted from blood. Subset here: CD45RA-negative fraction. The CDR3 is CASSASWTGIEQFF. Written as DNA, the CDR3 is TGTGCCAGCAGCGCCTCGTGGACAGGGATTGAGCAGTTCTTC.